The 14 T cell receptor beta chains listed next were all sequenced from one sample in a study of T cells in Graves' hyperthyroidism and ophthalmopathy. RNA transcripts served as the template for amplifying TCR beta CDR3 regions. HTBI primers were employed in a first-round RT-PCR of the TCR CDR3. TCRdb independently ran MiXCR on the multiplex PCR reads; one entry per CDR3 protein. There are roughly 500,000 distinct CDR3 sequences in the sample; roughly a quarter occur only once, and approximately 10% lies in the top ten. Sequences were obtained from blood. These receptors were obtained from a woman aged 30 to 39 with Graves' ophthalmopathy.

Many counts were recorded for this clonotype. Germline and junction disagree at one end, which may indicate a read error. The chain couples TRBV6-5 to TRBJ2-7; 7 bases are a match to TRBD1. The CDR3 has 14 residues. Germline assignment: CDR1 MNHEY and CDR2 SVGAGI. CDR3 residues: CASSDSTGSYEQYF. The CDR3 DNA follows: TGTGCCAGCAGTGACTCGACAGGGTCCTACGAGCAGTACTTC.

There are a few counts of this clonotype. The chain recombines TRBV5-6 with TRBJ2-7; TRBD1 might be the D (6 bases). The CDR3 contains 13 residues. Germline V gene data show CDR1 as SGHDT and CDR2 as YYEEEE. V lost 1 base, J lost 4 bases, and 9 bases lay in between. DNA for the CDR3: TGTGCCAGCAGCTTGAGACAGGAGTACGAGCAGTACTTC. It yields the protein CASSLRQEYEQYF.

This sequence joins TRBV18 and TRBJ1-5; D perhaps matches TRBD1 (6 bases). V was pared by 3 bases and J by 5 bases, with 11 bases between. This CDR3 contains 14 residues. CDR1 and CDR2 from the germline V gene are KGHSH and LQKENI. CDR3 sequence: CASSPRQDYQPQHF. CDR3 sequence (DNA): TGTGCCAGCTCACCTCGACAGGATTATCAGCCCCAGCATTTT.

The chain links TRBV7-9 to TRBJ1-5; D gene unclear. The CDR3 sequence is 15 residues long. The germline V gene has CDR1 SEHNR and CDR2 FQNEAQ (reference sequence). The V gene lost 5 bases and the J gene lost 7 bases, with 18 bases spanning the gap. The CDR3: CASSPLSARSQPQHF. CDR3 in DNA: TGTGCCAGCAGCCCATTGTCAGCCCGGTCGCAGCCCCAGCATTTT. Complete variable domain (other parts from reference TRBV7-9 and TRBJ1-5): DTGVSQNPRHKITKRGQNVTFRCDPISEHNRLYWYRQTLGQGPEFLTYFQNEAQLEKSRLLSDRFSAERPKGSFSTLEIQRTEQGDSAMYLCASSPLSARSQPQHFGDGTRLSIL.

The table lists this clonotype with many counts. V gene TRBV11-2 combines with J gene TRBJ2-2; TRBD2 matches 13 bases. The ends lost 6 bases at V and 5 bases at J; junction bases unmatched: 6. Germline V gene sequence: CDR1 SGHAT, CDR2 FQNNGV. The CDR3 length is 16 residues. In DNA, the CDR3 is TGTGCCAGCAGACCGACTAGCGGGGGGCAAACCGGGGAGCTGTTTTTT. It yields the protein CASRPTSGGQTGELFF.

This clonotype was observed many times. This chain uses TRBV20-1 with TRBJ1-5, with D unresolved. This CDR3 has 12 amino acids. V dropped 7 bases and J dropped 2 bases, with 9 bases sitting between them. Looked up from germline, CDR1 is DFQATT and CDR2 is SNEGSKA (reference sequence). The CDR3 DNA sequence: TGCAGTGTCAGTCTTGGCAATCAGCCCCAGCATTTT. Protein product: CSVSLGNQPQHF.

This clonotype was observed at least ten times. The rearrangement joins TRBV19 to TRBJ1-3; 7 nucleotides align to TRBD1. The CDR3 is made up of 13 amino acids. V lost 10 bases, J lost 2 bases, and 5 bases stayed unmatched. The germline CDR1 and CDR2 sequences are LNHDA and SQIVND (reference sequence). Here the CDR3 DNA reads TGTGCCACCAAAACAGGGGCTGGAAACACCATATATTTT. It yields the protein CATKTGAGNTIYF.

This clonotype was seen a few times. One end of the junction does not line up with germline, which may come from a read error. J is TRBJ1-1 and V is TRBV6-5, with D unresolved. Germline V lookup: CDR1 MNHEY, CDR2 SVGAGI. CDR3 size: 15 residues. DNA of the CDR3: TGTGCCAGCAGTTACCGAAGGGTCCTGAACACTGATGCTTTCTTT. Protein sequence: CASSYRRVLNTDAFF.

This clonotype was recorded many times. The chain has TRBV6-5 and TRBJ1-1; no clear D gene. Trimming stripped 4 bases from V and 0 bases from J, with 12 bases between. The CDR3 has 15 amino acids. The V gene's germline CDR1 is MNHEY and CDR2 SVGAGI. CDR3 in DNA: TGTGCCAGCAGTTCCGATCGACCCATGAACACTGAAGCTTTCTTT. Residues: CASSSDRPMNTEAFF.

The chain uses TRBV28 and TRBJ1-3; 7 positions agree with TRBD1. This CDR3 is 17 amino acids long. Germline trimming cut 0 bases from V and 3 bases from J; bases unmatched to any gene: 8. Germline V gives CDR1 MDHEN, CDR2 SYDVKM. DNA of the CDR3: TGTGCCAGCAGTTTATGGTTCGGCAGGGGGTTTGGAAACACCATATATTTT. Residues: CASSLWFGRGFGNTIYF.

In DNA, the CDR3 is TGTGCCAGCAGCCTGGGACTAGCGGGGGGGCTAGTGAGAGATACGCAGTATTTT. It is translated as CASSLGLAGGLVRDTQYF. This chain links TRBV11-2 with TRBJ2-3, with 16 bases that match TRBD2. Germline CDR1 and CDR2: SGHAT and FQNNGV. CDR3 length: 18 amino acids. Trimming cost V 5 bases and J 5 bases; bases outside gene matches: 10. Based on the CDR3 plus reference TRBV11-2 and TRBJ2-3, the full variable domain is EAGVAQSPRYKIIEKRQSVAFWCNPISGHATLYWYQQILGQGPKLLIQFQNNGVVDDSQLPKDRFSAERLKGVDSTLKIQPAKLEDSAVYLCASSLGLAGGLVRDTQYFGPGTRLTVL.

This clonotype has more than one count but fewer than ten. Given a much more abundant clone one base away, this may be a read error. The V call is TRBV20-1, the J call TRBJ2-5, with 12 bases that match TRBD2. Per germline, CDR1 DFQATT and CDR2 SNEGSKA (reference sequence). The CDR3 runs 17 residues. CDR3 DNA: TGCGGTGCTAGAGATCCGGCTAGCGGGGGGGCCCGGGAGACCCAGTACTTC. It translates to CGARDPASGGARETQYF.

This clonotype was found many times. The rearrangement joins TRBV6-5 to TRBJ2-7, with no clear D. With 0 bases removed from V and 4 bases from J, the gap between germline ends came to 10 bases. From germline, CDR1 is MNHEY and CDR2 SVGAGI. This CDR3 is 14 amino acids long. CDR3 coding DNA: TGTGCCAGCAGTTACTCTCAGGTTACGTACGAGCAGTACTTC. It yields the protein CASSYSQVTYEQYF.

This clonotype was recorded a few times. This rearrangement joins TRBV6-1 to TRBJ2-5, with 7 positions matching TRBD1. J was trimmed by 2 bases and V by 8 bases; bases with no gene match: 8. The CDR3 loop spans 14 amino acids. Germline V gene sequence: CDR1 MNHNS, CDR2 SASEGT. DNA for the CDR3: TGTGCCAGCGGTAGGGACAGATTACAAGAGACCCAGTACTTC. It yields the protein CASGRDRLQETQYF.